These 5 T cell receptor beta chains were sequenced from one sample in a study of blood T cell repertoires in COVID-19. Some clones are missing from TCRdb's copy, which holds only in-frame ones; the method was immunoSEQ multiplex PCR. This sample has 100,000 to 150,000 clones, with approximately 87% found just once. The material sequenced was peripheral blood. The receptors here all came from a man between 65 and 85 years old with active COVID-19.

With regard to this clone: Other DNA sequences in this specimen translate into the identical CDR3. The rearrangement uses TRBV28 and TRBJ1-4; D gene unclear. Germline V gene sequence: CDR1 MDHEN, CDR2 SYDVKM. V was clipped by 7 bases and J by 4 bases, with 7 bases between them. This CDR3 has 12 residues. CDR3 protein: CASTGGNEKLFF. In DNA form, the CDR3 reads TGTGCCAGCACCGGAGGTAATGAAAAACTGTTTTTT. Full variable domain (rest looked up from reference TRBV28 and TRBJ1-4): DVKVTQSSRYLVKRTGEKVFLECVQDMDHENMFWYRQDPGLGLRLIYFSYDVKMKEKGDIPEGYSVSREKKERFSLILESASTNQTSMYLCASTGGNEKLFFGSGTQLSVL.

This chain links TRBV6-1 with TRBJ1-2; D remains ambiguous. Germline assignment: CDR1 MNHNS and CDR2 SASEGT. CDR3 length: 15 residues. Trimming stripped 2 bases from V and 4 bases from J, with 14 bases between. CDR3: CASSEPGSASYGYTF. As DNA, the CDR3 is TGTGCCAGCAGTGAACCCGGATCTGCTAGCTATGGCTACACCTTC.

This clone was observed once. The CDR3 protein is CASMLAGARGEQFF. The CDR3 nucleotides read TGCGCCAGCATGCTAGCGGGAGCGAGGGGTGAGCAGTTCTTC. V is TRBV5-1 and J is TRBJ2-1; 10 bases match TRBD2. The ends lost 6 bases at V and 9 bases at J; junction bases unmatched: 9. Germline V gene lookup returns CDR1 SGHRS and CDR2 YFSETQ. This CDR3 has 14 amino acids.

The chain links TRBV10-2 to TRBJ1-1; a weak D match, TRBD1 (6 bases). The V end was cut by 5 bases, the J end by 4 bases, with 17 bases between. CDR1 and CDR2 from the germline V gene are WSHSY and SAAADI. This CDR3 is 15 amino acids long. The DNA for the CDR3 is TGCGCCAGCAGTCCTGACAGGCTTCCCCGCACTGAAGCTTTCTTT. As protein: CASSPDRLPRTEAFF.

J is TRBJ2-3 and V is TRBV19, with D perhaps matching TRBD1 (6 bases). Trimming took 0 bases from V and 0 from J, leaving 16 bases between them. Germline CDR1 is LNHDA and CDR2 is SQIVND (reference sequence). The CDR3 covers 18 residues. CDR3 sequence: CASSIEDDRILSTDTQYF. CDR3 nucleotide sequence: TGTGCCAGTAGTATAGAGGATGACAGGATCCTTAGCACAGATACGCAGTATTTT.